Listed below are T cell receptor beta chains from one sample, sequenced in a study of blood T cell repertoires in COVID-19. Using immunoSEQ multiplex PCR, the repertoire was profiled, and TCRdb retains in-frame clones only, with some absent. This table has some 200,000 clones, roughly 84% appearing once. Sequenced: peripheral blood. The receptor source for this set is a woman aged 55 to 70 with acute or convalescent COVID-19. CDR3s include the opening cysteine and the closing phenylalanine or tryptophan. A D gene is named only where the DNA matches it firmly. Clone size is shown for a subset of rows, as once, few, many or a class of expanded clone.

clone size,D gene,V gene,J gene,CDR3 DNA,CDR3 protein
.,TRBD1,TRBV5-1,TRBJ2-7,TGCGCCAGCAGCTACCGGGACAGAGCATACGAGCAGTACTTC,CASSYRDRAYEQYF
.,TRBD1,TRBV9,TRBJ1-4,TGTGCCAGCAGCGAGGGAAATAACAGGGGTGCAACTAATGAAAAACTGTTTTTT,CASSEGNNRGATNEKLFF
.,.,TRBV27,TRBJ1-5,TGTGCCAGCAGTTTCCACAATCAGCCCCAGCATTTT,CASSFHNQPQHF
.,TRBD1,TRBV6-4,TRBJ1-2,TGTGCCAGCAGTGAAGTTAGTGACAGGGAGATTTCTGGCTATGGCTACACCTTC,CASSEVSDREISGYGYTF
.,TRBD1,TRBV28,TRBJ2-7,TGTGCCAGCAGTTTTGAGGGGGCGCGAGAGCAGTACTTC,CASSFEGAREQYF
.,.,TRBV30,TRBJ1-1,TGTGCCTGGAGTAGACCCTCCGGGACACTAAACACTGAAGCTTTCTTT,CAWSRPSGTLNTEAFF
few,.,TRBV9,TRBJ1-2,TGTGCCAGCAGCGTCGGGGGGTATGGCTACACCTTC,CASSVGGYGYTF
.,.,TRBV5-1,TRBJ1-1,TGCGCCAGCAGACAACAGGGCTCGAACACTGAAGCTTTCTTT,CASRQQGSNTEAFF
.,.,TRBV30,TRBJ1-1,TGTGCCTGGAGTCAGGGTGGGAACACTGAAGCTTTCTTT,CAWSQGGNTEAFF
.,.,TRBV2,TRBJ2-2,TGTGCCAGCAGTGTTGAGCCCGGGGAGCTGTTTTTT,CASSVEPGELFF
few,.,TRBV21-1,TRBJ1-4,TGTGCCAGCAGCAAAGGGTTTCCCGGTGGTGAAAAACTGTTTTTT,CASSKGFPGGEKLFF
.,TRBD2,TRBV6-6,TRBJ2-7,TGTGCCAGCTCTCTAGCGGGGGGCCTGAGGTACGAGCAGTACTTC,CASSLAGGLRYEQYF
.,.,TRBV7-9,TRBJ2-7,TGTGCCAGCAGCTTAGCTCACGCGGAGCAGTACTTC,CASSLAHAEQYF
.,TRBD1,TRBV2,TRBJ1-3,TGTGCCAGCAGGCTTTTGGTGGGACAGGGGGCCTCTGGAAACACCATATATTTT,CASRLLVGQGASGNTIYF
.,.,TRBV25-1,TRBJ2-1,TGTGCCAGCAGCGCCGGGGGAAATGAGCAGTTCTTC,CASSAGGNEQFF
.,.,TRBV2,TRBJ1-5,TGTGCCAGCAGTGACAGGAATCAGCCCCAGCATTTT,CASSDRNQPQHF
.,.,TRBV2,TRBJ1-2,TGTGCCAGGAAGGGGGAGTACTATGGCTACACCTTC,CARKGEYYGYTF
.,.,TRBV30,TRBJ1-2,TGTGCCTGGAGTGGACTTCGGACATTGTCTGGCTACACCTTC,CAWSGLRTLSGYTF
.,.,TRBV18,TRBJ1-1,TGTGCCAGCTCCCCCCTAAAAGCTGAAGCTTTCTTT,CASSPLKAEAFF
.,TRBD1,TRBV7-8,TRBJ1-6,TGTGCCAGCAGCTTAACGACATCGGACAGGGTTAATGGTTCACCCCTCCACTTT,CASSLTTSDRVNGSPLHF
.,.,TRBV28,TRBJ2-7,TGTGCCAGCAGTTACAGGTTAACAGGCGAGCAGTACTTC,CASSYRLTGEQYF
once,.,TRBV6-6,TRBJ1-3,TGTGCCAGCAGTTCAAAGACAGGTTTCTCTGGAAACACCATATATTTT,CASSSKTGFSGNTIYF
.,.,TRBV4-3,TRBJ1-2,TGCGCCAGCAGCCAAGAGGGGCAGAGGAGCTATGGCTACACCTTC,CASSQEGQRSYGYTF
.,TRBD1,TRBV11-2,TRBJ1-1,TGTGCCAGCAGCTTTGGGACAGGGGTTCTCATGAACACTGAAGCTTTCTTT,CASSFGTGVLMNTEAFF
.,TRBD1,TRBV10-3,TRBJ1-6,TGTGCCACCGGGACAGGGAATTCACCCCTCCACTTT,CATGTGNSPLHF
.,TRBD1,TRBV19,TRBJ1-2,TGTGCCAGTACCGGGACAGGGGTCCTCCTCCCTAACTATGGCTACACCTTC,CASTGTGVLLPNYGYTF
.,TRBD2,TRBV7-9,TRBJ2-1,TGTGCCAGCAGCTTATTAGCGGGGGGACCAAATGAGCAGTTCTTC,CASSLLAGGPNEQFF
once,.,TRBV7-2,TRBJ2-2,TGTGCCAGCAGCACGGCAGGGGACCCCGGGGAGCTGTTTTTT,CASSTAGDPGELFF
once,.,TRBV30,TRBJ2-2,TGTGCCTGGAGTGGTCAGGGATCCGGGGAGCTGTTTTTT,CAWSGQGSGELFF
.,.,TRBV2,TRBJ2-3,TGTGCCAGCAGTGAAATAACAGATACGCAGTATTTT,CASSEITDTQYF
.,.,TRBV11-2,TRBJ2-5,TGTGCCAGCAGCTTGACGACAGGATCTATGGAGACCCAGTACTTC,CASSLTTGSMETQYF
.,.,TRBV19,TRBJ1-3,TGTGCCACCGGGGATGTTTCTGGAAACACCATATATTTT,CATGDVSGNTIYF
.,TRBD2,TRBV19,TRBJ2-4,TGTGCCAGTAGCTTTATAGGTAGCGGGGGAAACATTCAGTACTTC,CASSFIGSGGNIQYF
.,TRBD2,TRBV28,TRBJ2-7,TGTGCCAGCAGCCGGGGACTAGCGGGGGCCTACGAGCAGTACTTC,CASSRGLAGAYEQYF
few,.,TRBV12-3/TRBV12-4,TRBJ2-1,TGTGCCAGCACAAGTACAGGGTATGAGCAGTTCTTC,CASTSTGYEQFF
once,TRBD2,TRBV30,TRBJ2-1,TGTGCCTGGAGTCCCCGACTAGCGGGGCACAATGAGCAGTTCTTC,CAWSPRLAGHNEQFF
few,.,TRBV23-1,TRBJ1-1,TGCGCCAGCAGTCAATGGGCAGGGCGGACTGAAGCTTTCTTT,CASSQWAGRTEAFF
.,.,TRBV12-3/TRBV12-4,TRBJ1-2,TGTGCCAGCAGTCCTCAGGACAGCTATGGCTACACCTTC,CASSPQDSYGYTF
.,TRBD1,TRBV5-6,TRBJ2-7,TGTGCCAGCAGCTTCGGGACAGGGACCTACGAGCAGTACTTC,CASSFGTGTYEQYF
.,.,TRBV5-1,TRBJ2-3,TGCGCCAGCAGCTCGGGGGGCACAGATACGCAGTATTTT,CASSSGGTDTQYF